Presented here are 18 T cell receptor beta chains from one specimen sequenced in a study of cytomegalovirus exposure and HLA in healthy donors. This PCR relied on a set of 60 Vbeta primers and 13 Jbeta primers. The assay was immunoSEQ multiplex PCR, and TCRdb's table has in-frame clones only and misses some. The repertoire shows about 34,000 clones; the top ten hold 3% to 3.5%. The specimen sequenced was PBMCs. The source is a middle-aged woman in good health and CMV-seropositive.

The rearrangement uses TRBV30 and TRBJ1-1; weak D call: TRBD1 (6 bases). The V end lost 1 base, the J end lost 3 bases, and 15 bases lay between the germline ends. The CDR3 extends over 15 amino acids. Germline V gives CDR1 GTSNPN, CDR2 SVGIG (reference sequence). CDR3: CAWSAPTGWDTEAFF. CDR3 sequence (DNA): TGTGCCTGGAGTGCCCCCACAGGGTGGGACACTGAAGCTTTCTTT.

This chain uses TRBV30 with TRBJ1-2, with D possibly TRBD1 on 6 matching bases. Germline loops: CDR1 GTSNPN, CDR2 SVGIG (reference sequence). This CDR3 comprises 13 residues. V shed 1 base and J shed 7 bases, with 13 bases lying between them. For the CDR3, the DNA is TGTGCCTGGAGTGAGACAGGATGGCGTGGCTACACCTTC. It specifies CAWSETGWRGYTF.

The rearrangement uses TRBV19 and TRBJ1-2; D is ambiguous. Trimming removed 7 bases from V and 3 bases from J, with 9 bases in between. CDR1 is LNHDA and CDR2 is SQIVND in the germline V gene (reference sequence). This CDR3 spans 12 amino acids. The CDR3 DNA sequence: TGTGCCAGTATGAACGGGTACTATGGCTACACCTTC. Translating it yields CASMNGYYGYTF. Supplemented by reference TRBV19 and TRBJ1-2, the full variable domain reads DGGITQSPKYLFRKEGQNVTLSCEQNLNHDAMYWYRQDPGQGLRLIYYSQIVNDFQKGDIAEGYSVSREKKESFPLTVTSAQKNPTAFYLCASMNGYYGYTFGSGTRLTVV.

CDR3 protein: CASSVSGTKNYGYTF. The CDR3 DNA sequence: TGTGCCAGCAGTGTATCCGGGACAAAGAACTATGGCTACACCTTC. The chain has TRBV6-1 and TRBJ1-2; D might be TRBD1 (6 bases). This CDR3 has 15 amino acids. With 4 bases removed from V and 2 bases from J, the gap between germline ends came to 14 bases. The germline V gene encodes CDR1 MNHNS and CDR2 SASEGT.

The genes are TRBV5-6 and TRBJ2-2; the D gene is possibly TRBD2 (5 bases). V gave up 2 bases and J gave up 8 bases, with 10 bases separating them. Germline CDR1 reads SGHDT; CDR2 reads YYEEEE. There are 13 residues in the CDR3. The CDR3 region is CASSLTSVGELFF. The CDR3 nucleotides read TGTGCCAGCAGCTTAACTAGTGTTGGGGAGCTGTTTTTT.

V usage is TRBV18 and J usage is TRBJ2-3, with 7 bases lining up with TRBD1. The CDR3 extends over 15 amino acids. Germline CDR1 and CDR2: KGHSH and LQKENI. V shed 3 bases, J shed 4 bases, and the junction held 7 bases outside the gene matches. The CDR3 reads CASSPTGSGADTQYF. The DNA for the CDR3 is TGTGCCAGCTCACCGACAGGGTCGGGCGCAGATACGCAGTATTTT.

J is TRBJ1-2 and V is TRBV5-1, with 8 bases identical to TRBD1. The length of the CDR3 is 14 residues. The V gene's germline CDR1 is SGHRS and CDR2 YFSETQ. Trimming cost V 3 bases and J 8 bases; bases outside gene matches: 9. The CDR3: CASSSDRGVGGYTF. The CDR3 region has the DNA TGCGCCAGCAGCTCAGACAGGGGAGTAGGAGGCTACACCTTC.

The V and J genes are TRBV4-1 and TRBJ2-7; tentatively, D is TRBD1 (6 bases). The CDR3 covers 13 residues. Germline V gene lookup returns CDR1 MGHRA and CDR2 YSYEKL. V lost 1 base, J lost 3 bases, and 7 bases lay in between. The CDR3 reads CASSQVGGYEQYF. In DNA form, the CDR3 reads TGCGCCAGCAGCCAAGTAGGGGGCTACGAGCAGTACTTC.

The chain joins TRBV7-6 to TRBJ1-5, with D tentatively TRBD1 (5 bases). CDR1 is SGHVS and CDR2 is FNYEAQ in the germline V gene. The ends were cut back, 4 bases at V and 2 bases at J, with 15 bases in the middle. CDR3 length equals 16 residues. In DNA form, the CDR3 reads TGTGCCAGCAGCTGGGGGGGGGATCAACGCAATCAGCCCCAGCATTTT. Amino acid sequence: CASSWGGDQRNQPQHF.

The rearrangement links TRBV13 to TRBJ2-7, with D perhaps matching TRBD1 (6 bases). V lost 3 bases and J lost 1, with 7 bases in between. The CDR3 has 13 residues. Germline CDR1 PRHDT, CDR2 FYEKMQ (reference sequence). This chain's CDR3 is CASSFRGSYEQYF. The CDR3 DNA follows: TGTGCCAGCAGCTTCAGGGGTTCCTACGAGCAGTACTTC. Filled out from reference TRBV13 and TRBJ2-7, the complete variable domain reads AAGVIQSPRHLIKEKRETATLKCYPIPRHDTVYWYQQGPGQDPQFLISFYEKMQSDKGSIPDRFSAQQFSDYHSELNMSSLELGDSALYFCASSFRGSYEQYFGPGTRLTVT.

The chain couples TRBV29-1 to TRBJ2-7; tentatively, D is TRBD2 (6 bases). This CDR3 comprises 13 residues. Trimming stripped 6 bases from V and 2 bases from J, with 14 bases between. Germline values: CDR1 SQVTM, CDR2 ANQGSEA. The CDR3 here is CSVRPGLTYEQYF. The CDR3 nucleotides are TGCAGCGTGCGTCCGGGACTCACCTACGAGCAGTACTTC.

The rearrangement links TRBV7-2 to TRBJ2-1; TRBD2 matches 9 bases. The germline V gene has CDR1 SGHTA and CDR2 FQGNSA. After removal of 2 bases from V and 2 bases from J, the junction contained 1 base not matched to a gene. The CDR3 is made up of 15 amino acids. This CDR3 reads CASSLTSGPYNEQFF. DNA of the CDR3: TGTGCCAGCAGCTTAACTAGCGGGCCCTACAATGAGCAGTTCTTC.

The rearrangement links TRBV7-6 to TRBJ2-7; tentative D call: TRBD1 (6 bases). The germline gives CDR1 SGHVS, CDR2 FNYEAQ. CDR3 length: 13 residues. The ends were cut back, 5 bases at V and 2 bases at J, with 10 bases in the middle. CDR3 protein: CASSRDITYEQYF. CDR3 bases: TGTGCCAGCAGCCGGGACATAACCTACGAGCAGTACTTC.

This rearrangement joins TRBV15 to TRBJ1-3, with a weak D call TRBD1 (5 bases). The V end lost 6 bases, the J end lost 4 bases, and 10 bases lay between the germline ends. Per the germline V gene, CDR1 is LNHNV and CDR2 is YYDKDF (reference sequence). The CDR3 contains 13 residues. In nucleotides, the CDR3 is TGTGCCACCAGAACGACAGCAGGAAACACCATATATTTT. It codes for CATRTTAGNTIYF.

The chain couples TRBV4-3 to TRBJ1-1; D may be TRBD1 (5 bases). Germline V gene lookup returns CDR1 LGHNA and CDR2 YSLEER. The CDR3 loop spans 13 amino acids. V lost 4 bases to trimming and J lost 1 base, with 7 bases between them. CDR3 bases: TGCGCCAGCAGCCGAGGACAGAACACTGAAGCTTTCTTT. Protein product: CASSRGQNTEAFF.

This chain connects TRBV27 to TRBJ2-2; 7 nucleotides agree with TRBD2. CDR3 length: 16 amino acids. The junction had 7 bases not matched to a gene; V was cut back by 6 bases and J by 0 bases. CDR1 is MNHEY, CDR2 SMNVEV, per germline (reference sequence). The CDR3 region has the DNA TGTGCCAGCAGCCGGAGCGGGATTTCGAACACCGGGGAGCTGTTTTTT. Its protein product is CASSRSGISNTGELFF.

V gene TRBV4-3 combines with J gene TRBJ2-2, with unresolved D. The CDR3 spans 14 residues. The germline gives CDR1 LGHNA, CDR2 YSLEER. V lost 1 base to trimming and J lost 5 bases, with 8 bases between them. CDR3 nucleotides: TGCGCCAGCAGCCAAGGGCAGGTGACCGGGGAGCTGTTTTTT. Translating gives CASSQGQVTGELFF.

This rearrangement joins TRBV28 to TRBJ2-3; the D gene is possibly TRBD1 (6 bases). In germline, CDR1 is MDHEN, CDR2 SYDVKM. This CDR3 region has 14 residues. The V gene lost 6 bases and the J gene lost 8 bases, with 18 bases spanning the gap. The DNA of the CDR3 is TGTGCCAGCAGGCCGGGACAAAGGGAATCTACGCAGTATTTT. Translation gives CASRPGQRESTQYF. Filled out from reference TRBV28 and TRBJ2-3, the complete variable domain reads DVKVTQSSRYLVKRTGEKVFLECVQDMDHENMFWYRQDPGLGLRLIYFSYDVKMKEKGDIPEGYSVSREKKERFSLILESASTNQTSMYLCASRPGQRESTQYFGPGTRLTVL.